The source of this T cell receptor beta chain is a study of shared clonotypes between healthy human individuals. Study at large: Serving as donors were a couple of women and three men, whose ages spanned 18 to 49.

Once extracted for a subset, genomic DNA was divided evenly among several immunoSEQ plates. For sorted subsets, 150 to 200 ng DNA per replicate equaled about 30,000 T cell genomes. This table comes from immunoSEQ multiplex PCR, and its TCRdb copy is limited to in-frame clones, with some not included. The sample shows 640,000 or so clones, approximately 75% of them seen only once. With V trimmed by 6 bases and J by 1 base, 12 bases remained unmatched. Germline assignment: CDR1 SNHLY and CDR2 FYNNEI. The CDR3 has 17 amino acids. The rearrangement joins TRBV2 to TRBJ1-1; 9 positions agree with TRBD1. The sample taken for sequencing was memory CD4+ T cells sorted from blood. Noted subset: CD45RA-negative fraction. This clonotype originated in a woman aged 25-40 years in good health. The CDR3 loop reads CASSPRTGVIGNTEAFF. The CDR3 bases are TGTGCCAGCAGCCCTAGGACAGGGGTAATCGGGAACACTGAAGCTTTCTTT. The full variable domain, its missing parts supplied by reference TRBV2 and TRBJ1-1, is EPEVTQTPSHQVTQMGQEVILRCVPISNHLYFYWYRQILGQKVEFLVSFYNNEISEKSEIFDDQFSVERPDGSNFTLKIRSTKLEDSAMYFCASSPRTGVIGNTEAFFGQGTRLTVV.